This is a list of T cell receptor beta chains from one sample in a study of shared clonotypes between healthy human individuals. The method was immunoSEQ multiplex PCR; TCRdb's version includes in-frame clones alone and lacks a portion of them. The data hold 2 million to 2.5 million clones, with 85% to 95% observed a single time. The source material was naive CD4+ T cells from PBMCs. These receptors were taken from a man younger than 35 in good health. Some clones in this sample may be carry-over from other donors' samples. The CDR3 runs from the conserved cysteine through the conserved F or W. Fields, in order: V gene, CDR3 length, clone size, D gene, J gene, CDR3 protein, CDR3 DNA. The D gene is left open where the match is weak. Clone size is stated in some rows and not others, as once, few, many or a class when expanded.

>TRBV5-1|14|.|.|TRBJ1-1
CASSLEGGRIEAFF
TGCGCCAGCAGCTTGGAGGGGGGTCGCATTGAAGCTTTCTTT
>TRBV28|14|.|.|TRBJ2-7
CASSVNGNRVGQYF
TGTGCCAGCAGCGTCAACGGGAACAGGGTAGGGCAGTACTTC
>TRBV29-1|14|.|.|TRBJ2-1
CSVPGGVDYNEQFF
TGCAGCGTCCCAGGAGGGGTAGACTACAATGAGCAGTTCTTC
>TRBV5-1|15|.|.|TRBJ2-7
CASSSLTASGYEQYF
TGCGCCAGCAGCTCGTTGACAGCCTCGGGCTACGAGCAGTACTTC
>TRBV5-4|13|.|TRBD2|TRBJ2-3
CASRTSGTDTQYF
TGTGCCAGCAGGACTAGCGGAACAGATACGCAGTATTTT
>TRBV5-5|13|.|.|TRBJ1-1
CASTMVGNTEAFF
TGTGCCAGCACCATGGTCGGGAACACTGAAGCTTTCTTT
>TRBV27|16|.|TRBD1|TRBJ2-7
CASTLGGPGQGYEQYF
TGTGCCAGCACCTTAGGAGGACCGGGACAGGGCTACGAGCAGTACTTC
>TRBV30|12|.|.|TRBJ2-7
CAWSGVRDEQYF
TGTGCCTGGAGTGGGGTTAGGGACGAGCAGTACTTC
>TRBV29-1|14|.|TRBD1|TRBJ2-3
CSVNTGGGTDTQYF
TGCAGCGTTAACACAGGGGGCGGAACAGATACGCAGTATTTT
>TRBV7-2|14|.|.|TRBJ1-5
CASSLTLTDQPQHF
TGTGCCAGCAGCTTAACCCTGACAGATCAGCCCCAGCATTTT
>TRBV6-4|14|.|TRBD1|TRBJ2-5
CASSQQGAGETQYF
TGTGCCAGCAGCCAACAGGGGGCTGGGGAGACCCAGTACTTC
>TRBV7-9|15|.|TRBD2|TRBJ2-3
CASSLVLAGGDTQYF
TGTGCCAGCAGCTTAGTACTAGCGGGAGGCGATACGCAGTATTTT
>TRBV6-1|16|once|TRBD1|TRBJ2-3
CASSERGTGTRDTQYF
TGTGCCAGCAGTGAAAGGGGGACAGGGACGAGAGATACGCAGTATTTT
>TRBV29-1|17|once|.|TRBJ1-2
CSVEVSRGPVPNYGYTF
TGCAGCGTTGAAGTGAGCCGGGGGCCAGTCCCTAACTATGGCTACACCTTC
>TRBV6-1|14|.|.|TRBJ2-2
CASSPGGNAGELFF
TGTGCCAGCAGTCCCGGGGGAAACGCCGGGGAGCTGTTTTTT
>TRBV5-4|15|.|.|TRBJ2-5
CASSSRQGGKETQYF
TGTGCCAGCAGCTCGCGACAGGGAGGGAAAGAGACCCAGTACTTC
>TRBV13|15|.|.|TRBJ2-6
CASSLSLAGANVLTF
TGTGCCAGCAGCTTATCTCTCGCTGGGGCCAACGTCCTGACTTTC
>TRBV9|15|.|.|TRBJ2-5
CASSVGPTAAGTQYF
TGTGCCAGCAGCGTAGGGCCCACGGCCGCAGGGACCCAGTACTTC
>TRBV6-5|12|.|.|TRBJ2-1
CASSPNGNEQFF
TGTGCCAGCAGCCCCAATGGCAATGAGCAGTTCTTC
>TRBV5-1|13|.|.|TRBJ2-3
CASSGGAGDTQYF
TGCGCCAGCAGCGGTGGGGCCGGGGATACGCAGTATTTT
>TRBV18|14|few|.|TRBJ1-1
CASSLGTSWTEAFF
TGTGCCAGCTCCCTTGGGACTTCATGGACTGAAGCTTTCTTT
>TRBV7-3|14|.|.|TRBJ2-7
CASSQRTASYEQYF
TGTGCCAGCAGCCAACGGACAGCTTCCTACGAGCAGTACTTC
>TRBV11-2|17|.|.|TRBJ2-6
CASSLGRSPSGANVLTF
TGTGCCAGCAGCTTGGGCAGGTCCCCGTCTGGGGCCAACGTCCTGACTTTC
>TRBV25-1|13|.|.|TRBJ2-5
CASTEMGRETQYF
TGTGCCAGCACCGAGATGGGAAGGGAGACCCAGTACTTC
>TRBV28|13|.|.|TRBJ2-7
CASSLRSSYEQYF
TGTGCCAGCAGTTTGAGGAGCTCCTACGAGCAGTACTTC
>TRBV9|14|.|.|TRBJ2-7
CASSGDLSSYEQYF
TGTGCCAGCTCAGGGGATCTAAGCTCCTACGAGCAGTACTTC
>TRBV5-1|13|once|.|TRBJ2-7
CASSLGRSYEQYF
TGCGCCAGCAGCTTGGGACGGTCCTACGAGCAGTACTTC
>TRBV29-1|14|.|TRBD2|TRBJ2-4
CSVEGGTSGIIQYF
TGCAGCGTTGAAGGCGGGACTAGCGGGATCATTCAGTACTTC
>TRBV15|15|.|.|TRBJ1-1
CATSRSAVVNTEAFF
TGTGCCACCAGCCGAAGCGCCGTGGTGAACACTGAAGCTTTCTTT
>TRBV6-1|15|.|.|TRBJ2-7
CASSGGVGLPPGFYF
TGTGCCAGCAGTGGGGGGGTGGGACTGCCCCCCGGTTTTTACTTC
>TRBV6-5|14|.|.|TRBJ1-2
CASSYRAANYGYTF
TGTGCCAGCAGTTACCGGGCAGCTAACTATGGCTACACCTTC
>TRBV5-4|14|.|.|TRBJ2-1
CASSLVASANEQFF
TGTGCCAGCAGCTTGGTGGCTAGCGCAAATGAGCAGTTCTTC
>TRBV27|14|.|.|TRBJ1-1
CASRGGPRDTEAFF
TGTGCCAGCAGGGGGGGCCCCCGAGACACTGAAGCTTTCTTT
>TRBV28|12|.|.|TRBJ2-7
CASSLSERRQYF
TGTGCCAGCAGTTTATCTGAACGTAGGCAGTACTTC
>TRBV6-6|15|.|.|TRBJ1-5
CASTRRGNSNQPQHF
TGTGCCAGCACGAGGAGAGGAAATAGCAATCAGCCCCAGCATTTT